Presented here are 2 T cell receptor beta chains from one specimen sequenced in a study of blood T cell repertoires in COVID-19. The data were produced by immunoSEQ multiplex PCR, yet TCRdb's version contains in-frame clones alone and is incomplete. The table shows about 170,000 clones, with around nine tenths occurring only once. The sequenced sample consisted of peripheral blood. The receptors were sampled from a man in his 70s with acute or convalescent COVID-19.

This clone was seen once. The gene calls are TRBV19 and TRBJ1-1; unclear D gene. Germline V gene sequence: CDR1 LNHDA, CDR2 SQIVND (reference sequence). The CDR3 totals 13 residues. The V end lost 3 bases, the J end lost 11 bases, and 16 bases lay between the germline ends. The DNA of the CDR3 is TGTGCCAGTAGTATCCTGGGAGGAAGGTCTGCTTTCTTT. Protein sequence: CASSILGGRSAFF. Looking up the rest from reference TRBV19 and TRBJ1-1 gives the full variable domain: DGGITQSPKYLFRKEGQNVTLSCEQNLNHDAMYWYRQDPGQGLRLIYYSQIVNDFQKGDIAEGYSVSREKKESFPLTVTSAQKNPTAFYLCASSILGGRSAFFGQGTRLTVV.

This clone was seen a single time. The chain links TRBV5-1 to TRBJ1-2; 10 nucleotides agree with TRBD1. J lost 4 bases, V lost 2 bases, and 2 bases had no gene match. The CDR3 consists of 14 residues. Germline values: CDR1 SGHRS, CDR2 YFSETQ. CDR3 in DNA: TGCGCCAGCAGCTTAGGGACAGGGGTCTATGGCTACACCTTC. Translating it yields CASSLGTGVYGYTF.